The entry below describes one T cell receptor beta chain. Its antigen remains unknown. These data belong to a study of T cell responses to AZD1222 COVID-19 vaccine. Study background: Pooling of second doses given at about 4 or about 12 weeks was done.

Between the trimmed V and J ends, which lost 4 bases and 2 bases, there was a span of 6 bases. The CDR3 runs 13 residues. CDR1 is MGHRA, CDR2 YSYEKL, per germline. The method was immunoSEQ multiplex PCR; TCRdb's version includes in-frame clones alone and lacks a portion of them. Of approximately 100,000 clones in the sample, about 83% were seen once. Regarding the study as a whole: Baseline antibody screening turned up just six seropositive AZD1222 recipients. Rises in breadth and depth of Spike-specific TCRs came after two AZD1222 doses. Spike regions recognized by vaccine-associated CD4 TCRs spanned the protein, led by 160-218 and 743-854.

The receptor comes from an adult in good health. This specimen was peripheral blood, taken on day 0 of AZD1222 vaccination. The chain recombines TRBV4-1 with TRBJ1-3; no reliable D call. In nucleotides, the CDR3 is TGCGCCAGCAGCCCGGTCGCTGGAAACACCATATATTTT. As protein: CASSPVAGNTIYF.